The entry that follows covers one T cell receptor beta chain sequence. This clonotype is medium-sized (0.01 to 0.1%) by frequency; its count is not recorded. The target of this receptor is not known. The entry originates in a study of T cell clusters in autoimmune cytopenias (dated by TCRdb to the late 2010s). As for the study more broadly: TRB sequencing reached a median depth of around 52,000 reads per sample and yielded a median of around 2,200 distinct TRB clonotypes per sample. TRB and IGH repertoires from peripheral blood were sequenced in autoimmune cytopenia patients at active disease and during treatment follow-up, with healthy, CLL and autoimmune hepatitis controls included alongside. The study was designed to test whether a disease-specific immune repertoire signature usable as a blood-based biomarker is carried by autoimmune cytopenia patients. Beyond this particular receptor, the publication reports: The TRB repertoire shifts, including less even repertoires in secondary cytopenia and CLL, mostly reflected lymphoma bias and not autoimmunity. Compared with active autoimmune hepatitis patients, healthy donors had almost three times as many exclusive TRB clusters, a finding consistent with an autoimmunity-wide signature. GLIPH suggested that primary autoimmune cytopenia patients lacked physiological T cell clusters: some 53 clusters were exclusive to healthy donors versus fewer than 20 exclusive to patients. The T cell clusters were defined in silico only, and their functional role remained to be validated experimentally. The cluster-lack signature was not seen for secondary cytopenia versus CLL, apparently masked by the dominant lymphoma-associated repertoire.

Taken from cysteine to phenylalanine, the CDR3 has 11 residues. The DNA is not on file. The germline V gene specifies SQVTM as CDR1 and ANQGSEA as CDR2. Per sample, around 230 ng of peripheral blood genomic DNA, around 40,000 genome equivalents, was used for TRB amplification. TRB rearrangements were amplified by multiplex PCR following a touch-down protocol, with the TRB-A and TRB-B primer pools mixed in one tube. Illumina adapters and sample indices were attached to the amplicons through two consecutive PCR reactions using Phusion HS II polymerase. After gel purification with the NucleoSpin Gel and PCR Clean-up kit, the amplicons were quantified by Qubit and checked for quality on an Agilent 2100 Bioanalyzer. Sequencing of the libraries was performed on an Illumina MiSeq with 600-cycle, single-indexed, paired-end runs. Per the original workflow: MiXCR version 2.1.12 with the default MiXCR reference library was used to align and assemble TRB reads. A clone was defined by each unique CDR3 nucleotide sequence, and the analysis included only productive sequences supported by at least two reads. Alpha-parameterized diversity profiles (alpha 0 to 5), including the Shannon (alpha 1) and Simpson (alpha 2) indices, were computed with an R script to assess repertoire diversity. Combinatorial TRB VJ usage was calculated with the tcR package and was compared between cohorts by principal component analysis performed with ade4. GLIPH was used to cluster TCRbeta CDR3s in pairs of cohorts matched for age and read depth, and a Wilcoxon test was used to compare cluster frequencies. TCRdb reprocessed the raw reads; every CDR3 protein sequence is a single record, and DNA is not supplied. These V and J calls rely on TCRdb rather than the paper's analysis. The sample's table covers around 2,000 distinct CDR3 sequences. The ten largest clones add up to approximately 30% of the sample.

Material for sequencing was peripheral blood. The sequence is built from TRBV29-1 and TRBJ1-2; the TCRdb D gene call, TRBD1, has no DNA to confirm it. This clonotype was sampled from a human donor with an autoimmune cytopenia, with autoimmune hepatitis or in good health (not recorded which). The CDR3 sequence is CSVEQGNGYTF.